The rows below give T cell receptor beta chains drawn from one sample of a study of blood T cell repertoires in COVID-19. Libraries were prepared by immunoSEQ multiplex PCR; TCRdb keeps only in-frame clonotypes and omits some of them. The sample lists some 700,000 clones; 75% to 90% were seen once. Source material: peripheral blood. The receptors come from a woman under 30 with acute or convalescent COVID-19. CDR3s include the opening cysteine and the closing phenylalanine or tryptophan. The order of the fields is V gene, J gene, CDR3 protein.

>TRBV4-3|TRBJ2-1
CASSQDETEENEQFF
>TRBV3-1/TRBV3-2|TRBJ1-5
CASSPIGVTLVSQHF
>TRBV18|TRBJ2-2
CASSPLDRGTGELFF
>TRBV2|TRBJ1-2
CASNHRVPRGLSYTF
>TRBV9|TRBJ2-2
CASSVFLENTGELFF
>TRBV7-9|TRBJ1-5
CASSVTEVQPQHF
>TRBV5-4|TRBJ2-4
CASSLKHGPKNIQYF
>TRBV4-2|TRBJ2-7
CASSQDWGSGGNEQYF
>TRBV27|TRBJ1-3
CASSFGGSSGNTIYF
>TRBV5-5|TRBJ2-2
CASSSAGTKNTGELFF
>TRBV12-3/TRBV12-4|TRBJ1-1
CASSWAQVTEAFF
>TRBV7-9|TRBJ2-7
CASSLTTGGSYEQYF
>TRBV9|TRBJ2-2
CASSTRDRGLAGELFF
>TRBV5-1|TRBJ1-2
CASSLGTGMVYGYTF
>TRBV6-5|TRBJ2-7
CASRAGTGAFYEQYF
>TRBV4-2|TRBJ1-1
CASSQDSQGNTEAFF
>TRBV5-1|TRBJ1-3
CASSMDTSGNTIYF
>TRBV18|TRBJ1-6
CASSPADRDPYNSPLHF
>TRBV19|TRBJ1-2
CASSAPGRPGYGYTF
>TRBV10-2|TRBJ1-5
CASSPDIPMPQHF
>TRBV19|TRBJ1-6
CASNVRGRISPLHF
>TRBV19|TRBJ2-7
CASSMSRRASSYEQYF
>TRBV11-2|TRBJ1-2
CASSSDRPDYGYTF
>TRBV3-1/TRBV3-2|TRBJ2-1
CASSQEGLAGEEQFF
>TRBV5-6|TRBJ2-7
CASSLRQHYEQYF
>TRBV7-3|TRBJ2-1
CASSLGDTFYNEQFF
>TRBV5-1|TRBJ2-1
CASSPLLAGDHNEQFF
>TRBV24-1|TRBJ2-7
CATSRGSSSYEQYF
>TRBV4-3|TRBJ2-7
CASSQGPDSHYEQYF
>TRBV25-1|TRBJ1-6
CASSEVYRPLHF
>TRBV9|TRBJ2-6
CASSAKQGSTSGANVLTF
>TRBV7-9|TRBJ1-6
CASSRTGSPDSPLHF
>TRBV19|TRBJ2-4
CASSIVGTGLAKNIQYF
>TRBV7-9|TRBJ1-1
CASSLLGEEAFF
>TRBV12-5|TRBJ1-1
CASGLILGGGNTEAFF
>TRBV7-4|TRBJ1-1
CATHSDRPYFRNTEAFF
>TRBV7-2|TRBJ2-7
CASSLDLPYEQYF
>TRBV10-1|TRBJ2-1
CASTRFDPQRDGNEQFF
>TRBV29-1|TRBJ2-5
CSAEPGQETQYF
>TRBV10-1|TRBJ1-5
CASSSSGTGVLPQHF
>TRBV9|TRBJ2-7
CASSVGGTETYEQYF
>TRBV5-5|TRBJ2-7
CASSLDFFSYEQYF
>TRBV28|TRBJ2-1
CASSTRLAGGWNEQFF
>TRBV24-1|TRBJ2-7
CATSDTDRDTSYEQYF
>TRBV7-2|TRBJ1-1
CASSLVPTGEAFF
>TRBV28|TRBJ1-2
CASNPGGSLYGYTF
>TRBV7-6|TRBJ1-3
CASSRQVSGNTIYF
>TRBV13|TRBJ1-2
CASSLGDGGANYGYTF
>TRBV4-1|TRBJ2-7
CASSQNSPGLVDYEQYF
>TRBV5-4|TRBJ1-2
CASSPPAGIGYTF
>TRBV7-2|TRBJ1-5
CASSGDRGSQPQHF
>TRBV4-3|TRBJ1-6
CASSRIKGGEGNSPLHF
>TRBV3-1/TRBV3-2|TRBJ1-1
CASSPRDKMNTEAFF